This TCR beta chain derives from a study of shared clonotypes between healthy human individuals. Study background: Each donor contributed plates that comprised three CD4 naive, three CD4 memory, two CD8 naive and one CD8 memory.

For this clone: The antigen remains undetermined.

Trimming cost V 5 bases and J 5 bases; bases outside gene matches: 4. The CDR3 loop spans 13 amino acids. Germline lookup yields CDR1 MNHEY and CDR2 SMNVEV (reference sequence). In the authors' workflow: Junction-only sequences without quality scores were provided by ImmunoSEQ, so filtering was different. Assay: immunoSEQ multiplex PCR; the TCRdb copy retains only in-frame clones and omits some. The V and J calls and the clone size are those of that table, but D and trimming were determined from the DNA. The sample includes some 2.1 million clones, approximately 92% of them seen just once. Study-wide results and caveats: A reduction in generation probabilities was seen for non-shared clonotypes relative to those shared by all four donors.

Terminally differentiated effector memory CD45RA+ cells were excluded by CCR7 positive selection of CD45RO-negative cells. The sequencing sample was made of naive CD8+ T cells from PBMCs. The receptor was isolated from a man between 18 and 35 years old in good health. Some clones in this sample may be carry-over from other donors' samples. The chain employs TRBV27 and TRBJ1-2, with TRBD1 matching 8 bases. The CDR3 bases are TGTGCCAGCAGTATCGGACAGGGATATGGCTACACCTTC. This translates into CASSIGQGYGYTF.